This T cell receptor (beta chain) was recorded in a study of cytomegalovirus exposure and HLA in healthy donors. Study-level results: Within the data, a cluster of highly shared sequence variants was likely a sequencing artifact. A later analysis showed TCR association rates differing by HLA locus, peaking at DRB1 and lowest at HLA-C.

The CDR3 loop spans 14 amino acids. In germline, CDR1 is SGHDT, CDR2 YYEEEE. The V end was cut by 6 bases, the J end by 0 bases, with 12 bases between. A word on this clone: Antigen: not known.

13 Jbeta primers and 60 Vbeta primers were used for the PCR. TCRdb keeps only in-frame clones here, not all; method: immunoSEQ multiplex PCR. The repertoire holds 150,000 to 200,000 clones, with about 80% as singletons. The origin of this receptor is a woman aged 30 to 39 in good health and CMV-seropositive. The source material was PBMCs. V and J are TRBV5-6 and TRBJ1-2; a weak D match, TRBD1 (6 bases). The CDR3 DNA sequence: TGTGCCAGCACCGCGACAGGAGCTAACTATGGCTACACCTTC. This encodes CASTATGANYGYTF.